Presented here are 15 T cell receptor beta chains from one specimen sequenced in a study of STAT5B mutations in CD4+ large granular lymphocyte leukemia. TCRdb's table, derived via immunoSEQ multiplex PCR, lists solely in-frame clones and lacks some. The sample has 30,000 to 40,000 clones; under 85% are singletons. The source material was CD4+ T cells from blood buffy coats. The source is a human donor in good health.

The chain links TRBV10-3 to TRBJ2-5; 12 nucleotides align to TRBD2. The CDR3 totals 16 residues. Germline V gene data show CDR1 as ENHRY and CDR2 as SYGVKD. V gave up 2 bases and J gave up 5 bases; unmatched junction bases: 6. The CDR3 reads CAISEASGRAWETQYF. CDR3 in DNA: TGTGCCATCAGTGAGGCTAGCGGGAGGGCCTGGGAGACCCAGTACTTC.

The V and J genes are TRBV29-1 and TRBJ1-1; D is undetermined. The CDR3 contains 11 residues. The germline gives CDR1 SQVTM, CDR2 ANQGSEA. V was shortened by 4 bases and J by 8 bases, with 11 bases between the two germline ends. The CDR3 spells CSVVWTAEAFF. CDR3 nucleotides: TGCAGCGTTGTCTGGACCGCGGAAGCTTTCTTT. Full variable domain (outside the CDR3, taken from reference TRBV29-1 and TRBJ1-1): SAVISQKPSRDICQRGTSLTIQCQVDSQVTMMFWYRQQPGQSLTLIATANQGSEATYESGFVIDKFPISRPNLTFSTLTVSNMSPEDSSIYLCSVVWTAEAFFGQGTRLTVV.

The rearrangement uses TRBV5-1 and TRBJ2-5; 7 positions match TRBD1. Germline V gene lookup returns CDR1 SGHRS and CDR2 YFSETQ. This CDR3 comprises 14 residues. V gave up 0 bases and J gave up 5 bases; unmatched junction bases: 4. CDR3 loop: CASSLAWGQETQYF. DNA of the CDR3: TGCGCCAGCAGCTTGGCCTGGGGACAGGAGACCCAGTACTTC.

The chain uses TRBV7-8 and TRBJ2-1; D is possibly TRBD1 or TRBD2 (7 bases each). This CDR3 spans 13 amino acids. Germline values: CDR1 SGHVS, CDR2 FQNEAQ. The germline V and J ends were trimmed by 5 bases and 16 bases, with 21 bases remaining between them. CDR3 bases: TGTGCCAGCAGCCCTAGGGAGGGGGCCGGTGGTTTCTTC. Amino acids: CASSPREGAGGFF.

The chain joins TRBV6-5 to TRBJ1-2; weak D call: TRBD1 (6 bases). Germline V CDR1 and CDR2: MNHEY, SVGAGI. This CDR3 has 13 residues. Trimming shortened V by 6 bases and J by 4 bases, and 12 bases separated the two germline ends. This CDR3 reads CASSQGWGYGYTF. The DNA for the CDR3 is TGTGCCAGCAGCCAGGGGTGGGGCTATGGCTACACCTTC.

CDR3 sequence reads: CASSFPSSNTEAFF. As DNA, the CDR3 is TGTGCCAGCAGTTTCCCCAGTTCAAACACTGAAGCTTTCTTT. V usage is TRBV28 and J usage is TRBJ1-1; D is ambiguous. Germline CDR1 and CDR2: MDHEN and SYDVKM. The CDR3 is 14 residues long. V was trimmed by 3 bases and J by 2 bases, leaving 10 bases between them.

For the CDR3, the DNA is TGTGCCAGCGGGCGTAATTCACCCCTCCACTTT. Protein sequence: CASGRNSPLHF. This chain links TRBV7-6 with TRBJ1-6; D ambiguous. Germline V gene lookup returns CDR1 SGHVS and CDR2 FNYEAQ. Between the trimmed V and J ends, which lost 8 bases and 6 bases, there was a span of 5 bases. The CDR3 has 11 amino acids.

This clone was counted once. At one of its ends the junction is not consistent with the germline gene, which may arise from a read error. The rearrangement uses TRBV7-7 and TRBJ2-7; tentative D call: TRBD2 (6 bases). Looked up from germline, CDR1 is SSHAT and CDR2 is FNYEAQ (reference sequence). The CDR3 runs to 14 residues. This CDR3 reads CASSFGVEGYEQYF. CDR3 coding DNA: TGTGCTAGCAGCTTCGGGGTGGAGGGCTACGAGCAGTACTTC. Combining the CDR3 with reference TRBV7-7 and TRBJ2-7 gives the whole variable domain GAGVSQSPRYKVTKRGQDVTLRCDPISSHATLYWYQQALGQGPEFLTYFNYEAQPDKSGLPSDRFSAERPEGSISTLTIQRTEQRDSAMYRCASSFGVEGYEQYFGPGTRLTVT.

The chain combines TRBV4-1 with TRBJ2-3, with 7 positions matching TRBD1. CDR1 MGHRA and CDR2 YSYEKL come from the germline V gene. There are 16 residues in the CDR3. V lost 3 bases, J lost 4 bases, and 10 bases stayed unmatched. CDR3 amino acids: CASSQQQGPPADTQYF. The CDR3, as DNA: TGCGCCAGCAGCCAGCAACAGGGGCCCCCGGCAGATACGCAGTATTTT.

This chain uses TRBV6-1 with TRBJ2-5, with 8 bases fitting TRBD2. Germline V CDR1 and CDR2: MNHNS, SASEGT. Losses at the gene ends were 2 bases for V and 4 bases for J; bases not matched to a gene: 9. The CDR3 sequence is 16 residues long. CDR3 sequence: CASSEYGGGLGETQYF. DNA of the CDR3: TGTGCCAGCAGTGAATACGGGGGGGGGCTAGGAGAGACCCAGTACTTC.

This chain links TRBV6-5 with TRBJ1-6, with TRBD1 identical over 7 bases. The V segment lost 2 bases and the J segment 9 bases; nucleotides outside the gene matches: 4. Germline V CDR1 and CDR2: MNHEY, SVGAGI. The CDR3 has 14 amino acids. The CDR3 DNA follows: TGTGCCAGCAGTTACGCGGCAGGGGGTTCACCCCTCCACTTT. Protein product: CASSYAAGGSPLHF.

Here the CDR3 DNA reads TGTGCCGGGAACAGGGGCCACGAGCAGTACTTC. This sequence encodes CAGNRGHEQYF. This chain joins TRBV30 and TRBJ2-7; 7 positions agree with TRBD1. This CDR3 contains 11 residues. The V segment lost 8 bases and the J segment 5 bases; nucleotides outside the gene matches: 6. Per germline, CDR1 GTSNPN and CDR2 SVGIG (reference sequence). Filled out from reference TRBV30 and TRBJ2-7, the complete variable domain reads SQTIHQWPATLVQPVGSPLSLECTVEGTSNPNLYWYRQAAGRGLQLLFYSVGIGQISSEVPQNLSASRPQDRQFILSSKKLLLSDSGFYLCAGNRGHEQYFGPGTRLTVT.

The chain links TRBV5-4 to TRBJ2-7; 8 bases agree with TRBD1. Germline CDR1 reads SGHNT; CDR2 reads YYREEE (reference sequence). V lost 0 bases, J lost 4 bases, and 3 bases stayed unmatched. The length of the CDR3 is 14 residues. CDR3 DNA: TGTGCCAGCAGCTTGGGGACAGGGTTGTACGAGCAGTACTTC. This gives the protein CASSLGTGLYEQYF.

The V call is TRBV6-1, the J call TRBJ2-5; 9 bases are shared with TRBD2. The CDR3 length is 13 residues. Losses at the gene ends were 5 bases for V and 5 bases for J; bases not matched to a gene: 3. Germline CDR1 MNHNS, CDR2 SASEGT. The chain's CDR3 is CASSWTSVETQYF. CDR3 bases: TGTGCCAGCAGTTGGACTAGCGTGGAGACCCAGTACTTC.

The chain uses TRBV6-6 and TRBJ1-1, with a tentative D call TRBD1 (6 bases). Germline V gene data show CDR1 as MNHNY and CDR2 as SVGAGI (reference sequence). Deletions cut 5 bases from V and 12 bases from J, with 19 bases between. The CDR3 totals 13 residues. The CDR3 reads CASSDTGRLGTFF. The CDR3, as DNA: TGTGCCAGCAGTGATACAGGGCGCCTGGGAACTTTCTTT.